What follows are 15 T cell receptor beta chains derived from one specimen sequenced in a study of blood T cells in healthy people across ages. A second PCR of roughly 7 to 11 cycles used a sample-barcoded 5' primer and a J-beta primer mix. TCRdb analysed the 5' RACE reads with MiXCR anew, one entry per CDR3 protein. The data show around 1,600,000 distinct CDR3 sequences, 40% to 45% seen once. The sequenced sample consisted of blood. The source of these receptors is a woman younger than 30 in good health.

Only a few counts were recorded for this clonotype. The V call is TRBV12-3 or TRBV12-4, the J call TRBJ1-5; D gene ambiguous. Between the trimmed V and J ends, which lost 4 bases and 8 bases, there was a span of 12 bases. There are 13 residues in the CDR3. CDR3 sequence reads: CASSSYHQEPQHF. CDR3 bases: TGTGCCAGCAGTTCTTACCACCAGGAGCCCCAGCATTTT.

This clonotype was recorded at least ten times. The chain recombines TRBV10-3 with TRBJ2-1; D unclear. Trimming stripped 0 bases from V and 7 bases from J, with 7 bases between. Germline V gene lookup returns CDR1 ENHRY and CDR2 SYGVKD. The CDR3 runs 13 residues. The CDR3 DNA reads as TGTGCCATCAGTGAGTCGTGGAGTAATGAGCAGTTCTTC. Encoded protein: CAISESWSNEQFF.

In its sample, this clonotype was seen a few times. The rearrangement uses TRBV7-6 and TRBJ2-7, with TRBD2 as a possible D gene (6 bases). Per germline, CDR1 SGHVS and CDR2 FNYEAQ. The CDR3 length is 18 residues. The V gene lost 1 base and the J gene lost 0 bases, with 19 bases spanning the gap. The CDR3 DNA follows: TGTGCCAGCAGCTTAGAGGGGCGTAGCGGACTCCTCTCCTACGAGCAGTACTTC. Encoded protein: CASSLEGRSGLLSYEQYF.

As regards this clonotype: One junction end disagrees with the germline gene, perhaps due to a read error. J is TRBJ2-7 and V is TRBV5-1; possibly TRBD2 for D (6 bases). The CDR3 contains 14 residues. Germline CDR1 and CDR2: SGHRS and YFSETQ. CDR3 protein: CASILGLGTGEQYF. The CDR3 DNA sequence: TGCGCCAGCATCTTGGGACTGGGGACGGGCGAGCAGTACTTC. The complete variable domain, with remaining parts taken from reference TRBV5-1 and TRBJ2-7, reads KAGVTQTPRYLIKTRGQQVTLSCSPISGHRSVSWYQQTPGQGLQFLFEYFSETQRNKGNFPGRFSGRQFSNSRSEMNVSTLELGDSALYLCASILGLGTGEQYFGPGTRLTVT.

The V gene is TRBV20-1, the J gene TRBJ1-2, with 9 bases lining up with TRBD1. The CDR3 spans 15 residues. The germline V gene encodes CDR1 DFQATT and CDR2 SNEGSKA (reference sequence). The J segment lost 7 bases and the V segment lost 2 bases, leaving 11 bases of the junction unmatched. CDR3 nucleotide sequence: TGCAGTGCTAGAACCGAACCGGGACAGGGACGTGGCTACACCTTC. Amino acids: CSARTEPGQGRGYTF.

This clonotype occurred a few times. This chain joins TRBV6-5 and TRBJ1-2, with D hard to call. The CDR3 runs to 15 residues. CDR1 is MNHEY and CDR2 is SVGAGI in the germline V gene. V lost 0 bases and J lost 4, with 12 bases in between. CDR3 bases: TGTGCCAGCAGTTACTCAGGCCGTATGTTCTATGGCTACACCTTC. Its protein product is CASSYSGRMFYGYTF.

The V gene is TRBV4-3, the J gene TRBJ1-2; D unclear. Per the germline V gene, CDR1 is LGHNA and CDR2 is YSLEER. This CDR3 contains 15 residues. The V and J ends lost 3 bases and 0 bases respectively, with 11 bases between them. The CDR3 spells CASSQDTLSNYGYTF. DNA for the CDR3: TGCGCCAGCAGCCAGGATACACTGTCTAACTATGGCTACACCTTC.

The gene calls are TRBV20-1 and TRBJ2-1, with 13 positions matching TRBD2. V was pared by 3 bases and J by 9 bases, with 5 bases of the junction left unmatched. The V gene's germline CDR1 is DFQATT and CDR2 SNEGSKA (reference sequence). The CDR3 has 14 residues. CDR3 coding DNA: TGCAGTGCTAGTCCTGGACTAGCGGGAGTTGAGCAGTTCTTC. Its protein is CSASPGLAGVEQFF.

V is TRBV27 and J is TRBJ2-7; D may be TRBD1 (6 bases). Germline CDR1 MNHEY, CDR2 SMNVEV (reference sequence). This CDR3 comprises 15 residues. V lost 6 bases and J 0 bases, leaving 15 bases between the germline ends. CDR3 sequence: CASSHAGRGSYEQYF. The CDR3 DNA is TGTGCCAGCAGCCACGCCGGCAGGGGCTCCTACGAGCAGTACTTC.

The CDR3 coding sequence is TGCAGCGTCGCCGCGGGACCGAACAATGAGCAGTTCTTC. Protein sequence: CSVAAGPNNEQFF. The chain joins TRBV29-1 to TRBJ2-1, with D possibly matching TRBD2 (6 bases). The CDR3 loop spans 13 amino acids. V lost 6 bases and J 5 bases, leaving 14 bases between the germline ends. From germline, CDR1 is SQVTM and CDR2 ANQGSEA.

This clonotype showed up just a few times. In DNA, the CDR3 is TGCGCCAGCAGTGAGACAGGGGAGAACATTCAGTACTTC. Its translation: CASSETGENIQYF. V and J are TRBV10-2 and TRBJ2-4, with 7 bases lining up with TRBD1. CDR1 is WSHSY, CDR2 SAAADI, per germline. V lost 2 bases to trimming and J lost 7 bases; unmatched junction nucleotides: 2. The CDR3 is 13 amino acids.

This clonotype was seen a few times. The rearrangement links TRBV6-6 to TRBJ1-2; 7 nucleotides align to TRBD1. Germline CDR1 MNHNY, CDR2 SVGAGI (reference sequence). This CDR3 has 14 amino acids. J gave up 3 bases and V 6 bases, and 7 bases lay outside the gene matches. CDR3 loop: CASSSQGPYYGYTF. CDR3 nucleotides: TGTGCCAGCAGCTCACAGGGGCCGTACTATGGCTACACCTTC.

This clonotype turned up a few times. This chain uses TRBV7-9 with TRBJ1-2; D not certain. V lost 6 bases to trimming and J lost 1 base, with 12 bases between them. The CDR3 contains 14 residues. CDR1 is SEHNR and CDR2 is FQNEAQ in the germline V gene (reference sequence). In DNA, the CDR3 is TGTGCCAGCAGTGGAAAAATACTTAACTATGGCTACACCTTC. Its protein product is CASSGKILNYGYTF.

The gene calls are TRBV2 and TRBJ2-7; TRBD1 aligns across 8 bases. Germline V gives CDR1 SNHLY, CDR2 FYNNEI. J gave up 4 bases and V 3 bases, and 5 bases lay outside the gene matches. The CDR3 consists of 14 residues. Here the CDR3 reads CASSEQGALYEQYF. The CDR3 region has the DNA TGTGCCAGCAGTGAGCAGGGGGCCTTATACGAGCAGTACTTC. Full variable domain (remainder filled in from reference TRBV2 and TRBJ2-7): EPEVTQTPSHQVTQMGQEVILRCVPISNHLYFYWYRQILGQKVEFLVSFYNNEISEKSEIFDDQFSVERPDGSNFTLKIRSTKLEDSAMYFCASSEQGALYEQYFGPGTRLTVT.

V usage is TRBV20-1 and J usage is TRBJ1-1, with D perhaps matching TRBD1 (5 bases). Germline V gene data show CDR1 as DFQATT and CDR2 as SNEGSKA (reference sequence). V was pared by 4 bases and J by 11 bases, with 17 bases between. The CDR3 loop spans 12 amino acids. CDR3 loop: CSANSQGTGAFF. The CDR3 DNA reads TGCAGTGCTAATTCTCAGGGTACTGGGGCTTTCTTT.